This is a list of T cell receptor beta chains from one sample in a study of blood T cell repertoires in COVID-19. Generated by immunoSEQ multiplex PCR, the TCRdb table keeps only in-frame clones and is missing some. The repertoire includes 200,000 to 250,000 clones, 84% of them detected once, and roughly 7.8% sits in the top ten. What was sequenced was peripheral blood. Receptors originate from a woman of 80 years or more with COVID-19, enrolled during active disease. Each CDR3 is given with its conserved first and last residue. D genes are given only for firm matches. The listing skips clone size in some rows; elsewhere it reads once, few, many or a size class.

TRBV5-1,.,TRBJ1-1,TRBD1,TGCGCCAGCAGCCTGGGACAGGGGGAAGCTTTCTTT,CASSLGQGEAFF
TRBV7-3,few,TRBJ1-6,.,TGTGCCTCCAGACGGGGGGAAAGCGTCTCACCCCTCCACTTT,CASRRGESVSPLHF
TRBV15,.,TRBJ1-5,TRBD1,TGTGCCACCAGCACGGGACAGGGGGTGAGGTTTGGCAATCAGCCCCAGCATTTT,CATSTGQGVRFGNQPQHF
TRBV5-6,.,TRBJ1-2,TRBD1,TGTGCCAGCAGCTTGCTGGTCGGGACAGGGCGAAGGGGCTACACCTTC,CASSLLVGTGRRGYTF
TRBV5-4,.,TRBJ1-5,.,TGTGCCAGCAGTCCCGGGGGTAGCAATCAGCCCCAGCATTTT,CASSPGGSNQPQHF
TRBV19,.,TRBJ1-1,TRBD1,TGTGCCAGTAGTACGACAGGGGGCGCATTATCAACTGAAGCTTTCTTT,CASSTTGGALSTEAFF
TRBV5-1,.,TRBJ1-4,.,TGCGCCAGCAGCGATGGGACAATTGAAGGTGAAAAACTGTTTTTT,CASSDGTIEGEKLFF
TRBV2,.,TRBJ1-6,.,TGTGCCAGGGCCAACAGCTCCTATAATTCACCCCTCCACTTT,CARANSSYNSPLHF
TRBV7-3,.,TRBJ2-2,.,TGTGCCAGCAGCCCGCGGAGCTTCGGGACCGGGGAGCTGTTTTTT,CASSPRSFGTGELFF
TRBV5-1,.,TRBJ1-1,.,TGCGCCAGCAGCTACCCGGGAGGGTTTAACACTGAAGCTTTCTTT,CASSYPGGFNTEAFF
TRBV18,.,TRBJ2-5,TRBD1,TGTGCCAGCTCACCACTCGGGACAGGAAGGGAGACCCAGTACTTC,CASSPLGTGRETQYF
TRBV28,.,TRBJ2-2,TRBD2,TGTGCCAGCAGTTTAGGTCTAGCGGTGAACGGGGAGCTGTTTTTT,CASSLGLAVNGELFF
TRBV18,.,TRBJ1-5,.,TGTGCCAGCTCACCGCAGGGGTTAAATCAGCCCCAGCATTTT,CASSPQGLNQPQHF
TRBV5-1,.,TRBJ2-6,.,TGCGCCAGCAGCTTGTCAGGGGCTGGGGCCAACGTCCTGACTTTC,CASSLSGAGANVLTF
TRBV5-1,.,TRBJ1-2,.,TGCGCCAGCAGCTTGGAAGTGAGAGATGGCTACACCTTC,CASSLEVRDGYTF
TRBV2,.,TRBJ1-5,.,TGTGCCAGCAGTGGGGACAATAATCAGCCCCAGCATTTT,CASSGDNNQPQHF
TRBV29-1,few,TRBJ1-5,.,TGCAGCGCAGGACAGAGCCTAAATCAGCCCCAGCATTTT,CSAGQSLNQPQHF
TRBV24-1,.,TRBJ1-4,.,TGTGCCAACTCCCCACCACTTGCAACTAATGAAAAACTGTTTTTT,CANSPPLATNEKLFF
TRBV10-2,.,TRBJ2-3,.,TGCGCCAGCAATCTGGCAGGGCGGGATACGCAGTATTTT,CASNLAGRDTQYF
TRBV18,once,TRBJ2-2,TRBD2,TGTGCCAGCCATAGAGGGACTACGAACACCGGGGAGCTGTTTTTT,CASHRGTTNTGELFF
TRBV10-3,.,TRBJ1-1,TRBD1,TGTGCCATCAGTGAGTCTTTGACAGGGGTCGAAGCTTTCTTT,CAISESLTGVEAFF
TRBV19,.,TRBJ1-2,TRBD1,TGTGCCAGTGACGGACAGGGGTTCTATGGCTACACCTTC,CASDGQGFYGYTF
TRBV10-1,.,TRBJ1-6,TRBD1,TGCGCCATTACGCTCTCAACCGACAGGGATAATTCACCCCTCCACTTT,CAITLSTDRDNSPLHF
TRBV20-1,.,TRBJ1-4,TRBD1,TGCAGTGCTAGTCCTCCGGGACAGGGGCGCGAAAAACTGTTTTTT,CSASPPGQGREKLFF
TRBV11-2,.,TRBJ2-5,.,TGTGCCAGCAGCTTAGCGGGAGTGCGGGAGACCCAGTACTTC,CASSLAGVRETQYF
TRBV5-5,.,TRBJ1-2,TRBD1,TGTGCCAGCAGCTTGGGAGGGGGCTCTAACTATGGCTACACCTTC,CASSLGGGSNYGYTF
TRBV10-2,.,TRBJ2-5,.,TGCGCCAGCAGGTCCTCAGGAGGACGCCAAGAGACCCAGTACTTC,CASRSSGGRQETQYF
TRBV28,.,TRBJ1-6,TRBD1,TGTGCCAGCAGTTTTGACAGGGCTAGGAGGTCCTATAATTCACCCCTCCACTTT,CASSFDRARRSYNSPLHF
TRBV6-5,.,TRBJ1-1,.,TGTGCCAGCAGTTTAAATTCTGAAGCTTTCTTT,CASSLNSEAFF
TRBV2,.,TRBJ1-4,TRBD1,TGTGCCAGCAGTTACGAGGGGGCCAGTTCTTGGGCTAAACTGTTTTTT,CASSYEGASSWAKLFF
TRBV28,.,TRBJ2-7,TRBD2,TGTGCCAGCAGTAGTGCGGGAGCCTACGAGCAGTACTTC,CASSSAGAYEQYF
TRBV7-2,.,TRBJ2-1,.,TGTGCCAGCAGCTTAGCGGGAGTACATGAGCAGTTCTTC,CASSLAGVHEQFF
TRBV5-4,.,TRBJ1-2,TRBD1,TGTGCCAGCAGCACCGGACAGGGGGCACGTGGCTACACCTTC,CASSTGQGARGYTF
TRBV2,.,TRBJ1-5,TRBD1,TGTGCCAGTAGCCGACAGGGGGTCGCTCAGCCCCAGCATTTT,CASSRQGVAQPQHF
TRBV19,few,TRBJ2-1,TRBD2,TGTGCCAGTAGTATAACTAGCGACAACAATGAGCAGTTCTTC,CASSITSDNNEQFF
TRBV5-1,few,TRBJ1-6,.,TGCGCCAGCAGCTTGCGGTCGGGGAAAGAAACACAATCTTCACCCCTCCACTTT,CASSLRSGKETQSSPLHF
TRBV3-1/TRBV3-2,.,TRBJ2-5,TRBD1,TGTGCCAGCAGCCATAGTCGGGCCGGGACAGGCCAAGAGACCCAGTACTTC,CASSHSRAGTGQETQYF
TRBV28,.,TRBJ2-2,.,TGTGCCAGCAGCCCCAGTATCGGGGAGCTGTTTTTT,CASSPSIGELFF
TRBV4-1,.,TRBJ1-6,TRBD1,TGCGCCAGCACCATCAGGGGGAGCTCCTATAATTCACCCCTCCACTTT,CASTIRGSSYNSPLHF
TRBV19,.,TRBJ2-4,.,TGTGCCAGTAGTATAGATCGATGGGAACAGGGTATAGCCAAAAACATTCAGTACTTC,CASSIDRWEQGIAKNIQYF
TRBV28,.,TRBJ2-1,.,TGTGCCAGCAGTTTATCCGACAGGCAGCAGTTCTTC,CASSLSDRQQFF
TRBV7-2,.,TRBJ2-3,.,TGTGCCAGCAGCTTAGGGTGGGGGCAGAGCACAGATACGCAGTATTTT,CASSLGWGQSTDTQYF
TRBV4-2,.,TRBJ1-6,TRBD1,TGTGCCAGCAGCCAAGAGTTGGGACAGATAAATAATTCACCCCTCCACTTT,CASSQELGQINNSPLHF
TRBV7-9,few,TRBJ1-1,.,TGTGCCAGCGGCCCGGAGGGGCCTGAAGCTTTCTTT,CASGPEGPEAFF
TRBV9,.,TRBJ1-3,.,TGTGCCAGCAGCACCTCAGGGGAAGGAGGAAACACCATATATTTT,CASSTSGEGGNTIYF
TRBV7-3,.,TRBJ1-2,TRBD1,TGTGCCAGCAGCATAGGGGGCGTGTATGGCTACACCTTC,CASSIGGVYGYTF
TRBV6-1,.,TRBJ1-6,.,TGTGCCAGCAGTGAGGAAGGAGTCTCATTTTCACCCCTCCACTTT,CASSEEGVSFSPLHF
TRBV24-1,.,TRBJ2-1,TRBD1,TGTGCCACCAGTGACCCGGGACAGCGGAATGAGCAGTTCTTC,CATSDPGQRNEQFF
TRBV7-3,.,TRBJ2-1,TRBD2,TGTGCCAGCAGTAAAGGACTAGCGGGAGTAATGGATGAGCAGTTCTTC,CASSKGLAGVMDEQFF
TRBV5-1,.,TRBJ1-2,TRBD1,TGCGCCAGCAGCTGGACAGGGGGGAATGGCTACACCTTC,CASSWTGGNGYTF
TRBV4-1,.,TRBJ1-5,.,TGCGCCAGCAGCCAAGGGCGGGGAGGGGCCCAGCCCCAGCATTTT,CASSQGRGGAQPQHF
TRBV28,.,TRBJ1-6,.,TGTGCCAGCAGTTTCGCGGTTCAGAATTCACCCCTCCACTTT,CASSFAVQNSPLHF
TRBV9,.,TRBJ1-5,.,TGTGCCAGCAGCGTAGGTGGGGGGATTAACAATCAGCCCCAGCATTTT,CASSVGGGINNQPQHF